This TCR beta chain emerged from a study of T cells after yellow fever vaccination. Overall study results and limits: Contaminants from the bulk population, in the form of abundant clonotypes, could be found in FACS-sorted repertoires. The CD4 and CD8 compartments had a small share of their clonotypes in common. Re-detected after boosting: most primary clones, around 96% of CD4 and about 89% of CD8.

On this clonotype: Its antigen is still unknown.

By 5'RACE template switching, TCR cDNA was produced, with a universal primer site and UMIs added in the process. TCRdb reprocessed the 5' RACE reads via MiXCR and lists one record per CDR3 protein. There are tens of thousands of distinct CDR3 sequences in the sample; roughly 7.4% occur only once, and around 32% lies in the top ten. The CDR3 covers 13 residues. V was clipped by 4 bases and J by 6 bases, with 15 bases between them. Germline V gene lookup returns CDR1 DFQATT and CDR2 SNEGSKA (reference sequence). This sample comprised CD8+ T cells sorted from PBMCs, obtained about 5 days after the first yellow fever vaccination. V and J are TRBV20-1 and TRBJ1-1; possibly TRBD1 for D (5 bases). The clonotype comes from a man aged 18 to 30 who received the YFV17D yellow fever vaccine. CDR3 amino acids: CSAIRGLSAEAFF. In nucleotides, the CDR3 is TGCAGTGCTATAAGGGGCTTAAGCGCTGAAGCTTTCTTT.